The rows below give T cell receptor beta chains drawn from one sample of a study of cytomegalovirus exposure and HLA in healthy donors. Repertoires were generated with immunoSEQ multiplex PCR, while TCRdb's copy carries only in-frame clones and drops some. This table has 150,000 to 200,000 clones, under 70% appearing once. The sequenced material came from PBMCs. These receptors originate from a woman aged 40 to 55 in good health and CMV-seropositive. The CDR3 runs from the conserved cysteine through the conserved F or W. The D gene is left open where the match is weak. Clone size is not always given. Where it is, it says once, few, many or a class for expanded clones.

abundance | d_gene | j_gene | v_gene | CDR3nt | CDR3aa
- | TRBD2 | TRBJ2-2 | TRBV2 | TGTGCCAGCAGGCTTAGCGGGAGCAACACCGGGGAGCTGTTTTTT | CASRLSGSNTGELFF
- | TRBD1 | TRBJ2-1 | TRBV2 | TGTGCCAGCAGTCCCCCTCTCGGACAGGGGATCTACAATGAGCAGTTCTTC | CASSPPLGQGIYNEQFF
- | - | TRBJ2-5 | TRBV19 | TGTGCCAGTAGTATCGGCAGCCCCGACAAGGAGACCCAGTACTTC | CASSIGSPDKETQYF
- | - | TRBJ2-6 | TRBV19 | TGTGCCAGTGACCACGGGTTTGGGGCCAACGTCCTGACTTTC | CASDHGFGANVLTF
few | - | TRBJ2-3 | TRBV7-3 | TGTGCCAGCAGCCCACGACAGGGCACAGATACGCAGTATTTT | CASSPRQGTDTQYF
- | - | TRBJ1-4 | TRBV9 | TGTGCCAGCAGCGCTACAGTGAGAGATGAAAAACTGTTTTTT | CASSATVRDEKLFF
- | - | TRBJ2-5 | TRBV2 | TGTGCCAGCAGTGAGGCAGGGTTGGGGGAGACCCAGTACTTC | CASSEAGLGETQYF
- | - | TRBJ1-1 | TRBV5-4 | TGTGCCAGCAGCCGGCTGACAGCGAATGAAGCTTTCTTT | CASSRLTANEAFF
- | TRBD1 | TRBJ1-5 | TRBV6-1 | TGTGCCACTATCCAGGGGGTAAACAATCAGCCCCAGCATTTT | CATIQGVNNQPQHF
few | TRBD1 | TRBJ2-3 | TRBV5-1 | TGCGCCAGCAGCTTGGGGGACAGGGTCACAGATACGCAGTATTTT | CASSLGDRVTDTQYF
- | - | TRBJ2-3 | TRBV9 | TGTGCCAGCAGCGTAGGGAGTGGAGATACGCAGTATTTT | CASSVGSGDTQYF
- | - | TRBJ2-3 | TRBV2 | TGTGCCAGCCCAGGGGTCGCCAAAGGCACAGATACGCAGTATTTT | CASPGVAKGTDTQYF
- | - | TRBJ2-3 | TRBV6-1 | TGTGCCAGCCAAATCACAGATACGCAGTATTTT | CASQITDTQYF
- | - | TRBJ1-1 | TRBV5-1 | TGCGCCAGCAGCTTGGCCCGGGGGGGGAACACTGAAGCTTTCTTT | CASSLARGGNTEAFF
- | - | TRBJ1-1 | TRBV7-9 | TGTGCCAGCAGCTTCGCACAGCTGGGCACTGAAGCTTTCTTT | CASSFAQLGTEAFF
- | - | TRBJ2-7 | TRBV6-1 | TGTGCCAGCAGGGAGTTGGGGCGTGAGCAGTACTTC | CASRELGREQYF
once | - | TRBJ2-5 | TRBV5-1 | TGCGCCAGCAGCTTGGCCACCGGGACACAAGAGACCCAGTACTTC | CASSLATGTQETQYF
few | - | TRBJ1-5 | TRBV15 | TGTGCCACCAGCAGATCAGGGTTCAATCAGCCCCAGCATTTT | CATSRSGFNQPQHF
- | - | TRBJ2-2 | TRBV7-3 | TGTGCCAGCAGAGGAGGTTCGAACACCGGGGAGCTGTTTTTT | CASRGGSNTGELFF
few | - | TRBJ2-3 | TRBV5-1 | TGCGCCAGCAGCCTCCCGCAAGGGGGCACAGATACGCAGTATTTT | CASSLPQGGTDTQYF
- | - | TRBJ1-4 | TRBV19 | TGTGCCAGTAGTATAGATCCCCCCAGCGTAGTTGCAACTAATGAAAAACTGTTTTTT | CASSIDPPSVVATNEKLFF
- | TRBD1 | TRBJ1-5 | TRBV7-8 | TGTGCCAGCAGCTTCGCGCGGACAGGGATCGGCAATCAGCCCCAGCATTTT | CASSFARTGIGNQPQHF
- | TRBD2 | TRBJ2-3 | TRBV9 | TGTGCCAGCAGCTTAACCCCCGAACTAGCGGGAGTTACTAGCACAGATACGCAGTATTTT | CASSLTPELAGVTSTDTQYF
- | TRBD2 | TRBJ2-1 | TRBV18 | TGTGCCAGCTCACCACAACCAGCGGGAGAAACAAACAATGAGCAGTTCTTC | CASSPQPAGETNNEQFF